This entry lists 23 T cell receptor beta chains sequenced from one sample in a study of beta chain features in type 1 diabetes. Overall study results and limits: Researchers report that Type 1 diabetes patients had moderately but significantly shorter TCRB CDR3s across all four CD4+ subsets.

Every isolated RNA sample was fully reverse transcribed, so sequencing captured expressed TCRB transcripts. The assay was immunoSEQ multiplex PCR, and TCRdb's table has in-frame clones only and misses some. The sample has more than 300,000 clones; roughly an eighth are singletons. The antigens these receptors bind are not known. The sample taken for sequencing was naive CD4+ T cells from blood. All receptors come from a woman between 18 and 29 years old with type 1 diabetes.

V gene TRBV7-8 combines with J gene TRBJ1-1; tentatively, D is TRBD1 (5 bases). V lost 4 bases and J 1 base, leaving 13 bases between the germline ends. Per the germline V gene, CDR1 is SGHVS and CDR2 is FQNEAQ. The CDR3 extends over 15 amino acids. The CDR3 DNA reads as TGTGCCAGCAGCTCTATTCCCGGGGGGAACACTGAAGCTTTCTTT. Amino acids: CASSSIPGGNTEAFF.

V is TRBV28 and J is TRBJ1-1; D gene uncertain. V was cut by 11 bases and J by 2 bases, with 15 bases left in between. Germline V gene lookup returns CDR1 MDHEN and CDR2 SYDVKM. The CDR3 length is 13 residues. In nucleotides, the CDR3 is TGTGCCCATAGAGTTGGGCCAAACACTGAAGCTTTCTTT. Translation: CAHRVGPNTEAFF.

The sample holds a few counts of this clone. The chain combines TRBV6-6 with TRBJ2-1, with 8 bases fitting TRBD2. Germline-derived CDR1 and CDR2 are MNHNY and SVGAGI (reference sequence). This CDR3 region has 13 residues. V was pared by 5 bases and J by 5 bases, with 2 bases of the junction left unmatched. For the CDR3, the DNA is TGTGCCAGCAGTCCGCGGGGGGACAATGAGCAGTTCTTC. Its protein product is CASSPRGDNEQFF.

The chain uses TRBV6-5 and TRBJ1-2; 9 bases are shared with TRBD1. The junction had 8 bases not matched to a gene; V was cut back by 7 bases and J by 8 bases. The CDR3 is 13 amino acids. Germline V gene lookup returns CDR1 MNHEY and CDR2 SVGAGI. The CDR3 loop reads CASTGQGGTGYTF. The CDR3 DNA follows: TGTGCCAGCACGGGACAGGGAGGAACGGGCTACACCTTC.

This clone occurred a few times. CDR3 region: CASRGLAGQLQAGELFF. The CDR3 bases are TGTGCCAGTAGAGGGCTAGCGGGACAGCTTCAGGCCGGGGAGCTGTTTTTT. This chain joins TRBV19 and TRBJ2-2, with 9 positions matching TRBD2. J lost 6 bases, V lost 6 bases, and 14 bases had no gene match. The germline gives CDR1 LNHDA, CDR2 SQIVND (reference sequence). The CDR3 sequence is 17 residues long.

V usage is TRBV7-9 and J usage is TRBJ2-3; D perhaps matches TRBD1 (5 bases). Trimming took off 3 bases at V and 2 bases at J, with 9 bases between the two ends. Germline lookup yields CDR1 SEHNR and CDR2 FQNEAQ (reference sequence). This CDR3 has 14 residues. The CDR3 loop is CASSLEGDTDTQYF. For the CDR3, the DNA is TGTGCCAGCAGCTTGGAAGGGGACACAGATACGCAGTATTTT.

The sample holds a few counts of this clone. This chain uses TRBV5-4 with TRBJ1-1; the D gene is possibly TRBD1 (6 bases). Deletions cut 2 bases from V and 1 base from J, with 9 bases between. The CDR3 extends over 14 amino acids. Germline CDR1 is SGHNT and CDR2 is YYREEE (reference sequence). CDR3 in DNA: TGTGCCAGCAGCTTAGGGGGTCGGAACACTGAAGCTTTCTTT. Its protein is CASSLGGRNTEAFF.

A few counts support this clone. The chain is built from TRBV18 and TRBJ2-3; perhaps TRBD1 as D (6 bases). This CDR3 spans 14 amino acids. The V gene's germline CDR1 is KGHSH and CDR2 LQKENI. V dropped 3 bases and J dropped 1 base, with 8 bases sitting between them. The CDR3 region is CASSPGAGTDTQYF. CDR3 nucleotides: TGTGCCAGCTCACCGGGGGCCGGCACAGATACGCAGTATTTT.

This clone appeared a few times. The sample holds other DNA sequences that translate to the same CDR3. The gene calls are TRBV7-2 and TRBJ2-7, with D perhaps matching TRBD1 (6 bases). Germline V lookup: CDR1 SGHTA, CDR2 FQGNSA. The CDR3 covers 12 residues. V was clipped by 4 bases and J by 4 bases, with 8 bases between them. Written as DNA, the CDR3 is TGTGCCAGCAGCTCCCAGGGGTACGAGCAGTACTTC. Translating gives CASSSQGYEQYF. Full variable domain (remainder filled in from reference TRBV7-2 and TRBJ2-7): GAGVSQSPSNKVTEKGKDVELRCDPISGHTALYWYRQSLGQGLEFLIYFQGNSAPDKSGLPSDRFSAERTGGSVSTLTIQRTQQEDSAVYLCASSSQGYEQYFGPGTRLTVT.

The chain joins TRBV6-5 to TRBJ2-7; 12 bases map to TRBD1. The CDR3 loop spans 15 amino acids. Trimming removed 4 bases from V and 6 bases from J; junction bases left unmatched: 7. The germline gives CDR1 MNHEY, CDR2 SVGAGI. CDR3 sequence: CASSSPGQGAFEQYF. The CDR3 coding sequence is TGTGCCAGCAGTTCCCCGGGACAGGGGGCGTTCGAGCAGTACTTC.

The V and J genes are TRBV7-9 and TRBJ1-5; D unclear. Deletions cut 5 bases from V and 5 bases from J, with 7 bases between. Per the germline V gene, CDR1 is SEHNR and CDR2 is FQNEAQ (reference sequence). This CDR3 spans 12 amino acids. The CDR3 DNA follows: TGTGCCAGCAGCGGGCCGGATCAGCCCCAGCATTTT. It encodes CASSGPDQPQHF.

This clone was detected only a few times. V usage is TRBV25-1 and J usage is TRBJ2-7; D is unclear. With 4 bases removed from V and 6 bases from J, the gap between germline ends came to 10 bases. The CDR3 contains 12 residues. Germline CDR1 MGHDK, CDR2 SYGVNS. The CDR3 is CASSASLPEQYF. The CDR3 DNA reads TGTGCCAGCAGTGCCTCCCTTCCCGAGCAGTACTTC.

This clone has just a few counts. The chain couples TRBV5-4 to TRBJ1-2; 7 bases line up with TRBD1. The germline CDR1 and CDR2 sequences are SGHNT and YYREEE (reference sequence). The CDR3 length is 14 residues. Losses at the gene ends were 4 bases for V and 5 bases for J; bases not matched to a gene: 8. The CDR3 is CASSARDSRYGYTF. CDR3 nucleotide sequence: TGTGCCAGCAGCGCTCGGGACAGTCGGTATGGCTACACCTTC.

The chain links TRBV5-4 to TRBJ2-3; 10 bases are shared with TRBD1. V gave up 4 bases and J gave up 3 bases; unmatched junction bases: 14. CDR1 and CDR2 (germline): SGHNT, YYREEE (reference sequence). The CDR3 contains 18 residues. The CDR3 region is CASSPGTGVTLRTDTQYF. CDR3 bases: TGTGCCAGCAGCCCCGGGACAGGGGTTACTTTGAGGACAGATACGCAGTATTTT.

The chain couples TRBV4-1 to TRBJ2-1, with TRBD2 identical over 10 bases. CDR1 and CDR2 from the germline V gene are MGHRA and YSYEKL. V dropped 4 bases and J dropped 7; count of bases not matched to a gene: 7. CDR3 length equals 15 residues. CDR3: CASSPLGLAWNEQFF. In DNA form, the CDR3 reads TGCGCCAGCAGCCCCCTGGGACTAGCGTGGAATGAGCAGTTCTTC.

The chain carries TRBV9 and TRBJ2-3; 8 bases line up with TRBD2. CDR1 and CDR2 from the germline V gene are SGDLS and YYNGEE. The CDR3 sequence is 15 residues long. J gave up 6 bases and V 4 bases, and 10 bases lay outside the gene matches. The DNA of the CDR3 is TGTGCCAGCAGCTTACGGACTAGCCCTGCGGATACGCAGTATTTT. Translating gives CASSLRTSPADTQYF.

This clone was picked up a small number of times. The rearrangement links TRBV28 to TRBJ2-2; D may be TRBD2 (5 bases). The CDR3 has 16 amino acids. Trimming removed 7 bases at V and 2 bases at J, with 17 bases between. The germline gives CDR1 MDHEN, CDR2 SYDVKM. The CDR3: CASIGLGRTNTGELFF. The CDR3 DNA sequence: TGTGCCAGCATTGGGCTAGGGCGGACTAACACCGGGGAGCTGTTTTTT. The entire variable domain, with the rest obtained from reference TRBV28 and TRBJ2-2, is as follows: DVKVTQSSRYLVKRTGEKVFLECVQDMDHENMFWYRQDPGLGLRLIYFSYDVKMKEKGDIPEGYSVSREKKERFSLILESASTNQTSMYLCASIGLGRTNTGELFFGEGSRLTVL.

V is TRBV5-8 and J is TRBJ1-1, with 7 bases matching TRBD1. The germline V gene has CDR1 SGHTS and CDR2 YDEGEE. V trimming: 2 bases; J trimming: 0 bases; junction bases outside the gene matches: 10. This CDR3 is 17 amino acids long. The CDR3 DNA reads TGTGCCAGCAGCTTCGCGACCCGGGGACAGATGAACACTGAAGCTTTCTTT. Its protein is CASSFATRGQMNTEAFF.

This chain uses TRBV5-6 with TRBJ2-5, with TRBD2 matching over 7 bases. The CDR3 is made up of 16 amino acids. The V gene end was trimmed by 3 bases and the J gene end by 5 bases; junction bases not matched to a gene: 13. The germline V gene encodes CDR1 SGHDT and CDR2 YYEEEE. The CDR3 protein is CASSSSGTTVGETQYF. CDR3 DNA sequence: TGTGCCAGCAGCTCAAGCGGGACGACTGTGGGGGAGACCCAGTACTTC.

A few counts support this clone. This chain joins TRBV5-7 and TRBJ2-5, with D possibly matching TRBD1 (5 bases). TRBV5-7 is recorded as an ORF, its role being uncertain. The CDR3 is 12 residues long. The CDR3 loop is CKQTALRGTQYF. The CDR3 DNA is TGTAAACAGACGGCCCTAAGGGGGACCCAGTACTTC.

A few counts support this clone. This chain uses TRBV7-9 with TRBJ2-1; tentatively, D is TRBD1 (5 bases). The germline V and J ends were trimmed by 1 base and 7 bases, with 11 bases remaining between them. CDR3 length equals 14 residues. Germline V gives CDR1 SEHNR, CDR2 FQNEAQ (reference sequence). The CDR3 sequence is CASSLEGKGNEQFF. CDR3 sequence (DNA): TGTGCCAGCAGCTTAGAGGGGAAGGGTAATGAGCAGTTCTTC.

The chain carries TRBV19 and TRBJ2-1; 11 positions match TRBD2. The CDR3 is 17 residues long. V lost 5 bases to trimming and J lost 0 bases; unmatched junction nucleotides: 6. Germline V lookup: CDR1 LNHDA, CDR2 SQIVND (reference sequence). This CDR3 reads CASSVGLAAGSYNEQFF. DNA for the CDR3: TGTGCCAGTAGTGTGGGACTAGCGGCTGGCTCCTACAATGAGCAGTTCTTC.

This clone has only a few counts. V gene TRBV9 combines with J gene TRBJ2-3; no definite D call. The V end was cut by 0 bases, the J end by 3 bases, with 11 bases between. Germline loops: CDR1 SGDLS, CDR2 YYNGEE. This CDR3 region has 15 residues. The CDR3: CASSVGSQATDTQYF. In nucleotides, the CDR3 is TGTGCCAGCAGCGTAGGGTCGCAGGCGACAGATACGCAGTATTTT.